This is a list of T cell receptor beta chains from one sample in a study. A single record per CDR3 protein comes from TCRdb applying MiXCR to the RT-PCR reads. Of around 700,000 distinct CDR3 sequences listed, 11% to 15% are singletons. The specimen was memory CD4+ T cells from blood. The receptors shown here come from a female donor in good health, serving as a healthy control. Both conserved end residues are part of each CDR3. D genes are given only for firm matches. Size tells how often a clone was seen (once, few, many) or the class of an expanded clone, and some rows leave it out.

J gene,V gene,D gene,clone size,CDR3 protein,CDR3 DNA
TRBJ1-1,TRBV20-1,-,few,CSASPQVNTEAFF,TGCAGTGCTAGTCCCCAGGTCAACACTGAAGCTTTCTTT
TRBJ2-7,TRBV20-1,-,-,CSARDVATYSYEQYF,TGCAGTGCTAGGGACGTGGCTACCTACTCCTACGAGCAGTACTTC
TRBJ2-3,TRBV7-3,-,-,CASSFTHSRTDTQYF,TGTGCCAGCAGCTTCACCCACAGCCGCACAGATACGCAGTATTTT
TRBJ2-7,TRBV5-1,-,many,CASSLDTGTYFEQYF,TGCGCCAGCAGCTTGGATACAGGAACCTATTTCGAGCAGTACTTC
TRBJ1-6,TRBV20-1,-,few,CSAVGEADSPLHF,TGCAGTGCCGTAGGGGAGGCTGATTCACCCCTCCACTTT
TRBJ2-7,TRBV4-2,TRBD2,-,CASSLGTSGESYVQYF,TGTGCCAGCAGCCTAGGGACTAGCGGGGAAAGCTACGTGCAGTACTTC
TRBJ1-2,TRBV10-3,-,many,CAIKADSWGSYTF,TGTGCCATCAAAGCCGACTCTTGGGGAAGCTACACCTTC
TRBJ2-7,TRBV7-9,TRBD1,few,CASSLAGQRGSYEQYF,TGTGCCAGCAGCTTAGCGGGACAGAGGGGGTCCTACGAGCAGTACTTC
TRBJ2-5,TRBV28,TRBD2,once,CASNSGRVETQYF,TGTGCCAGCAACAGCGGGAGGGTGGAGACCCAGTACTTC
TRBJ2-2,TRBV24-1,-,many,CATSGSNTGELFF,TGTGCCACCAGTGGGTCAAACACCGGGGAGCTGTTTTTT
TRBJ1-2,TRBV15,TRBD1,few,CATSLHQGDGYTF,TGTGCCACCAGCCTTCATCAGGGGGATGGCTACACCTTC
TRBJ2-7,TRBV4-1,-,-,CASSHNLKDRPEQYF,TGCGCCAGCAGCCATAATCTCAAGGACCGGCCCGAGCAGTACTTC
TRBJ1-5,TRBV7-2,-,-,CASSLRGTNNQPQHF,TGTGCCAGCAGCTTGAGGGGAACGAACAATCAGCCCCAGCATTTT
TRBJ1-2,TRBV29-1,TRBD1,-,CSEHRGGGYTF,TGCAGCGAGCACAGGGGAGGTGGCTACACCTTC
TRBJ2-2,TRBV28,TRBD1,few,CASKNQGATGELFF,TGTGCCAGCAAAAACCAGGGGGCAACCGGGGAGCTGTTTTTT
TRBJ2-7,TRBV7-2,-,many,CASRALAHEQYF,TGTGCCAGCAGGGCACTAGCTCACGAGCAGTACTTC
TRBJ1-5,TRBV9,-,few,CASSTTTGQPQHF,TGTGCCAGCAGCACAACTACAGGGCAGCCCCAGCATTTT
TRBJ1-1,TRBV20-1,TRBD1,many,CSAREAGWGTGTEAFF,TGCAGTGCTAGAGAAGCGGGGTGGGGGACAGGTACTGAAGCTTTCTTT
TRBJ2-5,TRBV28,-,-,CASSSRRDSGRVTQYF,TGTGCCAGCAGTTCCCGACGGGACTCGGGTAGGGTGACCCAGTACTTC
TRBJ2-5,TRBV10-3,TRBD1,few,CAISEGQGGSETQYF,TGTGCCATCAGTGAAGGACAGGGTGGCAGTGAGACCCAGTACTTC
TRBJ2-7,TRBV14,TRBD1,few,CASSQVDRGWFYEQYF,TGTGCCAGCAGCCAGGTTGACAGGGGTTGGTTTTACGAGCAGTACTTC
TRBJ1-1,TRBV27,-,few,CASSNLYRGNTEAFF,TGTGCCAGCAGCAACTTATACAGAGGGAACACTGAAGCTTTCTTT
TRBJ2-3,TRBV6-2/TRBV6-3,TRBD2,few,CASSYPGLAGDQLAGTDTQYF,TGTGCCAGCAGTTACCCCGGACTAGCGGGAGACCAACTTGCTGGCACAGATACGCAGTATTTT
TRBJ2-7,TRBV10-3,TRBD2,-,CAIRGTSWGSDEQYF,TGTGCCATCAGGGGGACTAGCTGGGGCAGCGACGAGCAGTACTTC
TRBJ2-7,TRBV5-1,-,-,CASRGGAYEQYF,TGCGCCAGCAGGGGGGGGGCTTACGAGCAGTACTTC
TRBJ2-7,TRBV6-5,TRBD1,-,CASSSTGAGEQYF,TGTGCCAGCAGTTCAACAGGGGCTGGGGAGCAGTACTTC
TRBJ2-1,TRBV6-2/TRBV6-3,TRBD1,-,CASSWDSNEQFF,TGTGCCAGCAGTTGGGACAGCAATGAGCAGTTCTTC
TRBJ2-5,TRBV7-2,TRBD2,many,CASSGRLAGGQETQYF,TGTGCCAGCAGCGGGCGACTAGCGGGAGGTCAAGAGACCCAGTACTTC
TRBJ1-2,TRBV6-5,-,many,CASKLQASANYGYTF,TGTGCCAGCAAGTTACAGGCTTCAGCTAACTATGGCTACACCTTC
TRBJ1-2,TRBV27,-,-,CASSNRGYGYGYTF,TGTGCCAGCAGCAATAGGGGCTACGGCTATGGCTACACCTTC